This TCR beta chain was documented in a study of response to subunit inactivated influenza vaccine. Study results and caveats: The authors put forward the suggestion that each seasonal influenza vaccination may bring in only a limited number of new T cells.

Trimming at V came to 6 bases and at J to 6 bases, leaving 7 bases not matched to a gene. The germline gives CDR1 MNHNY, CDR2 SVGAGI (reference sequence). The CDR3 is made up of 13 amino acids. This clonotype was observed a handful of times. Its antigen is still unknown. TCRdb analysed the RT-PCR reads with MiXCR anew, one entry per CDR3 protein. The table records hundreds of thousands of distinct CDR3 sequences, 15% to 17% of them present only once. Sequences were derived from PBMCs from blood, sampled 11 to 12 days after vaccination. The receptor's source is a man aged 45-65 years who received an inactivated influenza vaccine. The gene calls are TRBV6-6 and TRBJ2-7, with 8 nucleotides matching TRBD2. Here the CDR3 DNA reads TGTGCCAGCAGCCCCCGGGGGGGGGGCGAGCAGTACTTC. Its protein is CASSPRGGGEQYF.